This T cell receptor beta chain was captured in a study of human T cells and chemical hapten exposure. The study, taken as a whole, reports: Expanded TCRs formed significantly more large CDR3 similarity clusters than controls. TCRs above 1 in 1000 frequency did not change with DPC sensitization.

Time point of the sample: patch test 2, 6 weeks after DPC sensitization. Treatment denoted: therapeutic diphenylcyclopropenone sensitization with weekly scalp DPC. The authors extracted total RNA from unfractionated whole blood. V lost 7 bases to trimming and J lost 0 bases, with 13 bases between them. The CDR3 totals 15 residues. The germline V gene encodes CDR1 SGHTA and CDR2 FQGNSA. TCRdb reanalysed the RACE reads using MiXCR and keeps one entry per CDR3 protein. The sample has approximately 85,000 distinct CDR3 sequences, roughly 10% seen once. To note about this clonotype: Its antigen is as yet unknown.

V and J are TRBV7-2 and TRBJ2-1; no reliable D call. The sequenced sample was whole blood, obtained in connection with sensitization to the hapten diphenylcyclopropenone (DPC). The receptor comes from a woman between 25 and 40 years old with alopecia areata. Some clones in this sample may be carry-over from other donors' samples. CDR3 DNA: TGTGCCAGCAACAAAGACTGGAGCTCCTACAATGAGCAGTTCTTC. It specifies CASNKDWSSYNEQFF.